This record concerns one T cell receptor (beta chain) sequence. This table comes from immunoSEQ multiplex PCR, and its TCRdb copy is limited to in-frame clones, with some not included. This table holds some 360,000 clones, about 89% found once. This sample stems from a study of blood T cell repertoires in COVID-19. Trimming shortened V by 3 bases and J by 1 base, and 9 bases separated the two germline ends. This CDR3 spans 14 amino acids. Germline-derived CDR1 and CDR2 are MGHRA and YSYEKL. The gene calls are TRBV4-1 and TRBJ1-1; unclear D gene. The source is a woman aged 60 to 75 with COVID-19, enrolled during active disease. Source material: peripheral blood. CDR3 sequence: CASSQVQANTEAFF. CDR3 sequence (DNA): TGCGCCAGCAGCCAGGTCCAGGCGAACACTGAAGCTTTCTTT.